The sequence of this T cell receptor beta chain was determined in a study of molecular identifiers for immune sequencing clone quantification. Study-wide findings and caveats: Spike-in Jurkat TCR RNA from a single cell reportedly registered among approximately 900,000 naive cells. Clones exceeding 20 RNA copies carried over 98% of effector molecules but under 1% of naive-cell molecules.

CD8+CD4-CCR7+CD45RA+ sorting gave the naive CD8 T cells. As to this clonotype: Its antigen remains unknown. Just one base apart from a much larger clone, this may be a read error.

TCRdb called the PCR reads again in MiXCR, with one record for every CDR3 protein. The sample records 550,000 to 750,000 distinct CDR3 sequences, 15% to 20% being singletons. The source material was naive CD8+ T cells from blood, with Jurkat cell RNA spiked in. As for subset: FACS-sorted CD8+CD4-CCR7+CD45RA+ naive T cells. The TCR originated in a human donor in good health. Some libraries in this study had Jurkat cell RNA spiked in.

CDR3 coding DNA: TGTGCCAGCAGTCCTCGACAGATATATCAGCCCCGGCATTTT. Protein sequence: CASSPRQIYQPRHF. The chain links TRBV27 to TRBJ1-5; tentative D call: TRBD1 (5 bases). The CDR3 is 14 residues long. Germline V gives CDR1 MNHEY, CDR2 SMNVEV (reference sequence).